This TCR beta chain is from a study of T-cell reconstitution after alpha-beta-depleted transplantation in children. Points from the study as a whole: Surviving thymic progenitors and recipient T cells were the source of high TCRbeta diversity at day 60 in some patients. When one year had passed after transplant, most T-cell counts and diversity came from newly produced T cells. Expanded clones from the graft, numbering several hundred, reportedly supplied alpha-beta T cells about two months after transplant.

Unique molecular identifiers featured in how the TCRbeta library was prepared. MiXCR, run by TCRdb on the PCR reads, gives a single entry per CDR3 protein. The sample shows under 850,000 distinct CDR3 sequences, roughly 13% of them seen only once. This clonotype was observed at least ten times. Its antigen is currently unknown. Sequencing was performed on PBMCs, taken before TCRalphabeta/CD19-depleted stem cell transplant. This clonotype was obtained from a girl aged 2 to 10 with congenital amegakaryocytic thrombocytopenia, due to receive a stem cell transplant.

CDR3 nucleotides: TGTGCCAGCAGACTGGTTGGGGAGCTGTTTTTT. Translated: CASRLVGELFF. The chain is built from TRBV5-6 and TRBJ2-2; D unresolved. Germline CDR1 is SGHDT and CDR2 is YYEEEE. The CDR3 length is 11 residues. The ends were cut back, 5 bases at V and 8 bases at J, with 7 bases in the middle.